One sample yielded the 18 T cell receptor beta chains listed below, sequenced in a study of blood T cell repertoires in COVID-19. The assay was immunoSEQ multiplex PCR, and TCRdb's table has in-frame clones only and misses some. In the table there are a few hundred thousand clones, around 83% of which are singletons. Sequencing input: PBMCs or T cells enriched from blood (not recorded which). Receptor source: a woman between 40 and 50 years old who had recovered from COVID-19.

The chain recombines TRBV5-4 with TRBJ1-2, with 8 bases aligning to TRBD1. Germline V gene data show CDR1 as SGHNT and CDR2 as YYREEE (reference sequence). The CDR3 is 16 residues long. V was clipped by 0 bases and J by 4 bases; unmatched bases: 8. The CDR3 loop reads CASSLGSGQDLYGYTF. CDR3 DNA: TGTGCCAGCAGCTTGGGGTCGGGACAGGACCTCTATGGCTACACCTTC.

The chain links TRBV5-4 to TRBJ2-2, with 10 bases fitting TRBD2. Germline loops: CDR1 SGHNT, CDR2 YYREEE (reference sequence). The CDR3 consists of 17 residues. The ends lost 4 bases at V and 4 bases at J; junction bases unmatched: 10. The DNA for the CDR3 is TGTGCCAGCAGCCCCCTGAAGAGCGGGAGGGCCACCGGGGAGCTGTTTTTT. Residues: CASSPLKSGRATGELFF.

The rearrangement links TRBV7-6 to TRBJ2-3, with D unclear. Germline-derived CDR1 and CDR2 are SGHVS and FNYEAQ. The CDR3 extends over 13 amino acids. Trimming shortened V by 4 bases and J by 2 bases, and 7 bases separated the two germline ends. The CDR3 here is CASSSLNTDTQYF. In nucleotides, the CDR3 is TGTGCCAGCAGCTCACTCAACACAGATACGCAGTATTTT.

This clone was observed a few times. The chain employs TRBV7-9 and TRBJ1-6, with 10 bases that match TRBD1. J was trimmed by 7 bases and V by 5 bases; bases with no gene match: 5. This CDR3 is 15 amino acids long. Germline V CDR1 and CDR2: SEHNR, FQNEAQ (reference sequence). The CDR3 spells CASSTGQGENSPLHF. The CDR3 bases are TGTGCCAGCAGCACCGGACAGGGGGAAAATTCACCCCTCCACTTT.

The chain combines TRBV5-5 with TRBJ2-7; no definite D call. The CDR3 length is 14 residues. Trimming took off 1 base at V and 0 bases at J, with 8 bases between the two ends. CDR1 SGHKS and CDR2 YYEKEE come from the germline V gene (reference sequence). The CDR3 DNA reads as TGTGCCAGCAGCTTGCCCCTTAGCTCCTACGAGCAGTACTTC. Translated, it gives CASSLPLSSYEQYF.

The chain recombines TRBV2 with TRBJ2-7; D is perhaps TRBD1 (6 bases). Trimming pared 7 bases from V and 6 bases from J, leaving 13 bases between. This CDR3 comprises 12 residues. Germline assignment: CDR1 SNHLY and CDR2 FYNNEI. The CDR3 DNA follows: TGTGCCAGCACAGGGGAAAGAAGCGAGCAGTACTTC. Its protein is CASTGERSEQYF. Combining the CDR3 with reference TRBV2 and TRBJ2-7 gives the whole variable domain EPEVTQTPSHQVTQMGQEVILRCVPISNHLYFYWYRQILGQKVEFLVSFYNNEISEKSEIFDDQFSVERPDGSNFTLKIRSTKLEDSAMYFCASTGERSEQYFGPGTRLTVT.

J is TRBJ1-1 and V is TRBV10-3; D perhaps matches TRBD1 (5 bases). V was shortened by 5 bases and J by 3 bases, with 7 bases between the two germline ends. Germline assignment: CDR1 ENHRY and CDR2 SYGVKD. This CDR3 region has 12 residues. CDR3 region: CAISPRDTEAFF. The CDR3 bases are TGTGCCATCAGTCCCAGGGACACTGAAGCTTTCTTT.

This chain uses TRBV4-1 with TRBJ2-1, with D hard to call. This CDR3 spans 15 amino acids. Germline CDR1 is MGHRA and CDR2 is YSYEKL. V was pared by 1 base and J by 0 bases, with 7 bases between. The CDR3 bases are TGCGCCAGCAGCCAAGTTTTAATCTCCTACAATGAGCAGTTCTTC. It codes for CASSQVLISYNEQFF.

The gene calls are TRBV5-1 and TRBJ1-3; maybe TRBD1 (6 bases). This CDR3 region has 15 residues. Between the trimmed V and J ends, which lost 5 bases and 2 bases, there was a span of 14 bases. Germline V gives CDR1 SGHRS, CDR2 YFSETQ. The CDR3 loop is CASRLGARTGNTIYF. The CDR3 nucleotides read TGCGCCAGCAGACTGGGGGCGAGGACTGGAAACACCATATATTTT.

The rearrangement links TRBV7-2 to TRBJ2-7; 7 bases map to TRBD2. The germline V gene has CDR1 SGHTA and CDR2 FQGNSA. V lost 0 bases and J lost 7; bases outside the gene matches: 12. This CDR3 has 16 amino acids. The DNA for the CDR3 is TGTGCCAGCAGCTTAGCTTTCTCGCGGGGGATACGGGAGCAGTACTTC. Translating it yields CASSLAFSRGIREQYF.

This sequence joins TRBV18 and TRBJ2-7; 8 nucleotides match TRBD2. With 3 bases clipped from V and 7 bases from J, the junction kept 8 bases outside the gene matches. Germline CDR1 and CDR2: KGHSH and LQKENI. This CDR3 has 14 amino acids. DNA for the CDR3: TGTGCCAGCTCACCGGGACTAGAATTCAGGGAGCAGTACTTC. It is translated as CASSPGLEFREQYF.

V and J are TRBV6-5 and TRBJ1-2; D is possibly TRBD1 (5 bases). Trimming shortened V by 6 bases and J by 6 bases, and 11 bases separated the two germline ends. The CDR3 has 12 amino acids. CDR1 and CDR2 (germline): MNHEY, SVGAGI. DNA of the CDR3: TGTGCCAGCAGCGGGGCGGGGAATGGCTACACCTTC. It translates to CASSGAGNGYTF.

The chain combines TRBV7-9 with TRBJ1-2; 9 bases fit TRBD1. This CDR3 comprises 14 residues. Germline V gives CDR1 SEHNR, CDR2 FQNEAQ (reference sequence). Trimming took 5 bases from V and 8 from J; bases not matched to a gene: 9. The CDR3 region has the DNA TGTGCCAGCAGCCAAGAAGGGACAGGGAGCGGCTACACCTTC. This encodes CASSQEGTGSGYTF.

This chain uses TRBV28 with TRBJ2-7, with 7 bases aligning to TRBD1. The CDR3 contains 21 residues. The J segment lost 0 bases and the V segment lost 2 bases, leaving 22 bases of the junction unmatched. CDR1 and CDR2 (germline): MDHEN, SYDVKM. The CDR3 protein is CASSLPVFTRRQGRSSYEQYF. The CDR3 DNA is TGTGCCAGCAGTTTACCCGTCTTTACCCGACGACAGGGTAGGAGCTCCTACGAGCAGTACTTC.

Only one count was recorded for this clone. V gene TRBV4-1 combines with J gene TRBJ2-2; 8 bases line up with TRBD2. CDR1 and CDR2 (germline): MGHRA, YSYEKL. This CDR3 region has 17 residues. V lost 2 bases to trimming and J lost 1 base; unmatched junction nucleotides: 6. CDR3 DNA sequence: TGCGCCAGCAGCCAACGACAAACTAGCGGGAACACCGGGGAGCTGTTTTTT. It encodes CASSQRQTSGNTGELFF.

V gene TRBV14 combines with J gene TRBJ2-3, with a weak D call TRBD2 (5 bases). Looked up from germline, CDR1 is SGHDN and CDR2 is FVKESK. This CDR3 has 17 amino acids. V was shortened by 1 base and J by 2 bases, with 16 bases between the two germline ends. CDR3 loop: CASSQARVGNPTDTQYF. DNA for the CDR3: TGTGCCAGCAGCCAAGCTCGGGTCGGGAACCCCACAGATACGCAGTATTTT.

This clone was recorded once. The chain recombines TRBV2 with TRBJ1-1, with unresolved D. Trimming took off 2 bases at V and 0 bases at J, with 7 bases between the two ends. Germline values: CDR1 SNHLY, CDR2 FYNNEI. The CDR3 is 14 amino acids. DNA of the CDR3: TGTGCCAGCAGTGAATCCAGGTTGAACACTGAAGCTTTCTTT. Protein: CASSESRLNTEAFF.

The chain is built from TRBV9 and TRBJ2-1; 8 positions match TRBD2. The germline V gene has CDR1 SGDLS and CDR2 YYNGEE. The CDR3 spans 15 residues. V lost 0 bases and J lost 5; bases outside the gene matches: 4. The CDR3 protein is CASSVEAGDHNEQFF. Here the CDR3 DNA reads TGTGCCAGCAGCGTAGAAGCGGGAGACCACAATGAGCAGTTCTTC.